These 9 T cell receptor beta chains came from one sample sequenced in a study of T-cell reconstitution after alpha-beta-depleted transplantation in children. The library targeted TCRbeta and was prepared with unique molecular identifiers. TCRdb used MiXCR to reprocess the PCR reads, holding one entry per CDR3 protein. The profile covers about 190,000 distinct CDR3 sequences, with 11% appearing a single time and about 13% taken by the ten largest. The specimen was PBMCs, collected before TCRalphabeta/CD19-depleted stem cell transplant. Receptor source: a boy aged 2 to 10 with acute myeloid leukemia, due to receive a stem cell transplant.

This clonotype was seen at least ten times. This rearrangement joins TRBV6-5 to TRBJ1-1, with 9 bases aligning to TRBD1. This CDR3 spans 15 amino acids. The junction had 5 bases not matched to a gene; V was cut back by 0 bases and J by 6 bases. Looked up from germline, CDR1 is MNHEY and CDR2 is SVGAGI. The CDR3 DNA reads TGTGCCAGCAGTTACTCGGGACAGGGAGGCCCTGAAGCTTTCTTT. As protein: CASSYSGQGGPEAFF.

This clonotype was recorded at least ten times. The chain has TRBV5-1 and TRBJ2-1; no clear D. The CDR3 has 11 residues. Germline V gene lookup returns CDR1 SGHRS and CDR2 YFSETQ. V gave up 4 bases and J gave up 8 bases, with 7 bases separating them. The CDR3 DNA sequence: TGCGCCAGCAGCCCCCAGCATGAGCAGTTCTTC. This translates into CASSPQHEQFF. Full variable domain (remainder filled in from reference TRBV5-1 and TRBJ2-1): KAGVTQTPRYLIKTRGQQVTLSCSPISGHRSVSWYQQTPGQGLQFLFEYFSETQRNKGNFPGRFSGRQFSNSRSEMNVSTLELGDSALYLCASSPQHEQFFGPGTRLTVL.

At least ten counts were recorded for this clonotype. The chain combines TRBV4-1 with TRBJ1-6; 7 bases are shared with TRBD1. In germline, CDR1 is MGHRA, CDR2 YSYEKL. The V segment lost 5 bases and the J segment 4 bases; nucleotides outside the gene matches: 5. The CDR3 totals 15 residues. Here the CDR3 DNA reads TGCGCCAGCAGCTTTGCGGGACAGTATAATTCACCCCTCCACTTT. The encoded protein is CASSFAGQYNSPLHF.

This clonotype was picked up many times. The CDR3 is CASSYDRAQETQYF. CDR3 sequence (DNA): TGTGCCAGCAGCTATGACAGGGCACAAGAGACCCAGTACTTC. V and J are TRBV7-2 and TRBJ2-5; 7 nucleotides match TRBD1. Germline lookup yields CDR1 SGHTA and CDR2 FQGNSA. The CDR3 contains 14 residues. The V and J ends lost 4 bases and 2 bases, in that order; junction bases with no gene match: 4.

This clonotype was found many times. This chain uses TRBV30 with TRBJ2-7, with a weak D call TRBD2 (6 bases). The CDR3 has 15 residues. The germline V gene encodes CDR1 GTSNPN and CDR2 SVGIG (reference sequence). V dropped 4 bases and J dropped 3 bases, with 19 bases sitting between them. The chain's CDR3 is CAWTVVGGGLYEQYF. In nucleotides, the CDR3 is TGTGCCTGGACCGTGGTGGGAGGCGGCCTCTACGAGCAGTACTTC. The full variable domain, with the rest looked up from reference TRBV30 and TRBJ2-7, is SQTIHQWPATLVQPVGSPLSLECTVEGTSNPNLYWYRQAAGRGLQLLFYSVGIGQISSEVPQNLSASRPQDRQFILSSKKLLLSDSGFYLCAWTVVGGGLYEQYFGPGTRLTVT.

This clonotype was counted at least ten times. V usage is TRBV12-3 or TRBV12-4 and J usage is TRBJ2-1; D is possibly TRBD2 (5 bases). The CDR3 extends over 16 amino acids. V lost 6 bases and J 3 bases, leaving 18 bases between the germline ends. The CDR3 loop reads CASSRGLELYYNEQFF. The CDR3 DNA sequence: TGTGCCAGCAGCAGAGGGCTAGAATTATACTACAATGAGCAGTTCTTC.

This clonotype has at least ten counts. The chain combines TRBV3-1 with TRBJ2-5; 7 nucleotides line up with TRBD2. CDR1 and CDR2 (germline): LGHDT, YNNKEL (reference sequence). This CDR3 contains 14 residues. The V gene end was trimmed by 3 bases and the J gene end by 4 bases; junction bases not matched to a gene: 5. The DNA for the CDR3 is TGTGCCAGCAGCCAGGGGCGCGGGGGAGAGACCCAGTACTTC. Protein: CASSQGRGGETQYF.

In its sample, this clonotype was seen many times. This CDR3 is CATSDLKPGLTYNEQFF. The CDR3 coding sequence is TGTGCCACCAGTGATTTGAAGCCGGGACTGACCTACAATGAGCAGTTCTTC. The genes are TRBV24-1 and TRBJ2-1, with D possibly matching TRBD2 (6 bases). Trimming removed 0 bases at V and 2 bases at J, with 13 bases between. Germline lookup yields CDR1 KGHDR and CDR2 SFDVKD. The CDR3 runs 17 residues.

This clonotype was observed many times. V and J are TRBV28 and TRBJ1-4; D is uncertain. CDR3 length: 15 amino acids. V was clipped by 6 bases and J by 0 bases, with 11 bases between them. CDR1 is MDHEN, CDR2 SYDVKM, per germline. In DNA form, the CDR3 reads TGTGCCAGCAGCCGAGGGCTAGCAACTAATGAAAAACTGTTTTTT. Translating it yields CASSRGLATNEKLFF.